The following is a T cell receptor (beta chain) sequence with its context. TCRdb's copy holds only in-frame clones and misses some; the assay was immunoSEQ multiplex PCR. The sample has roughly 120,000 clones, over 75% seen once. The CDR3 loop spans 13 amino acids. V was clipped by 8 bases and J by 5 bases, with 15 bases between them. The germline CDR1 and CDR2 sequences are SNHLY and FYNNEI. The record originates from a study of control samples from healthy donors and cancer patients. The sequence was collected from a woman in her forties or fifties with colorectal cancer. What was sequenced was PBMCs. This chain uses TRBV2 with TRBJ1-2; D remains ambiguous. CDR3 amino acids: CASGVSNRYGYTF. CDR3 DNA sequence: TGTGCCAGCGGCGTGAGTAATCGGTATGGCTACACCTTC.